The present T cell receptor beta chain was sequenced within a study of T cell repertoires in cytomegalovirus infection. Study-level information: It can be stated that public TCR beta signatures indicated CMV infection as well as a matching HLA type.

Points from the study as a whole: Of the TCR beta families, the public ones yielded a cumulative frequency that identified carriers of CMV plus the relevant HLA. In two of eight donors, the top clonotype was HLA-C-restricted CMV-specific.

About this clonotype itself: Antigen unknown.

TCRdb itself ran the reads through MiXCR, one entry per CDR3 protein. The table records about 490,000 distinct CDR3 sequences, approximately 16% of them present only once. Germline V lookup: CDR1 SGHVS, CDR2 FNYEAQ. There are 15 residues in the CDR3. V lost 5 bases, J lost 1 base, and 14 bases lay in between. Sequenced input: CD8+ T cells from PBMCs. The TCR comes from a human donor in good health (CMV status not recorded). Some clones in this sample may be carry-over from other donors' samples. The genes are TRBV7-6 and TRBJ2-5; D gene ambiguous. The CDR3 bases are TGTGCCAGCAGCGCTTTAGTTTCTTTCCAAGAGACCCAGTACTTC. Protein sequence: CASSALVSFQETQYF.